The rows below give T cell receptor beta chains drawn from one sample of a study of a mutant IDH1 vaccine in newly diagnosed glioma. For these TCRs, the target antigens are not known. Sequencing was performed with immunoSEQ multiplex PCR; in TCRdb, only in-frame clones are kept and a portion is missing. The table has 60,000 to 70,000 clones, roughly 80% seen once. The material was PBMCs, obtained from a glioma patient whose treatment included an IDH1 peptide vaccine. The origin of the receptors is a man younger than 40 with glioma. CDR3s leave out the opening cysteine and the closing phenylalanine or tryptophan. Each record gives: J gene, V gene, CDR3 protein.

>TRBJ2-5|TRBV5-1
ASSFLGQDQETQY
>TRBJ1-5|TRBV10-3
AISEFGKGGSDQPQH
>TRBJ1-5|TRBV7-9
ASSLVGNQPQH
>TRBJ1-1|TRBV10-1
ASSDYVLGNAEAF
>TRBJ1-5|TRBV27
ASLAPGESNQPQH
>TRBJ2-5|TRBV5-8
ASSLAEQGALQETQY
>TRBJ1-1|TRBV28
ASSLGGGNTEAF
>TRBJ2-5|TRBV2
ASSVPREQETQY
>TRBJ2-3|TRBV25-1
ASSEDRGADTQY
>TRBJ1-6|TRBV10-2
ASSETTGTGSMNSPLH
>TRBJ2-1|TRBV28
ASRPPWRAGRSAYNEQF
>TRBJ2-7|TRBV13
ASSASTGDEQY
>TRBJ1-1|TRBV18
ASSPGTVFTTEAF
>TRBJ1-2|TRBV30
AWSDRGRGYT
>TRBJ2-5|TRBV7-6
ASSARAGGAQETQY
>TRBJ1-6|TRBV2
ASSESRDARSPLH
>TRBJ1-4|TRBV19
ASSWEIYEKLF
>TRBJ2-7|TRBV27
ASSLSSAYEQY
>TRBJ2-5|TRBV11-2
ASSPNRVWETQY
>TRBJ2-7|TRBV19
ASSISVDLYEQY